A single TCR beta chain is shown here with its context. Its specificity is not known. Focal radiation with ipilimumab CTLA-4 blockade was given to patients with chemo-refractory metastatic non-small-cell lung cancer. This sample is part of a study of radiotherapy plus CTLA-4 blockade in lung cancer. Study-level information: Objective responses were seen in more than 15% of patients, disease control in approximately 30%.

This CDR3 has 16 residues. Trimming left V 4 bases short and J 7 bases short, with 19 bases between. Germline CDR1 is MDHEN and CDR2 is SYDVKM. Notes on the study in general: Following radiotherapy plus ipilimumab, tumor-derived TCR clones expanded in the blood. Alongside interferon-beta, early blood T cell clone dynamics were reportedly the best predictor of response.

The assay was immunoSEQ multiplex PCR, and TCRdb's table has in-frame clones only and misses some. The sample lists about 95,000 clones, around 86% seen once, with approximately 3.7% in the top ten. The sequences come from peripheral blood, collected from a patient treated with radiotherapy plus ipilimumab. The TCR was taken from a human donor with non-small cell lung cancer who had a partial response to radiotherapy plus ipilimumab. This chain joins TRBV28 and TRBJ1-4; D might be TRBD1 (5 bases). The CDR3 reads CASSSSRVGIREKLFF. CDR3 nucleotide sequence: TGTGCCAGCAGTTCCTCCAGGGTTGGGATACGTGAAAAACTGTTTTTT.